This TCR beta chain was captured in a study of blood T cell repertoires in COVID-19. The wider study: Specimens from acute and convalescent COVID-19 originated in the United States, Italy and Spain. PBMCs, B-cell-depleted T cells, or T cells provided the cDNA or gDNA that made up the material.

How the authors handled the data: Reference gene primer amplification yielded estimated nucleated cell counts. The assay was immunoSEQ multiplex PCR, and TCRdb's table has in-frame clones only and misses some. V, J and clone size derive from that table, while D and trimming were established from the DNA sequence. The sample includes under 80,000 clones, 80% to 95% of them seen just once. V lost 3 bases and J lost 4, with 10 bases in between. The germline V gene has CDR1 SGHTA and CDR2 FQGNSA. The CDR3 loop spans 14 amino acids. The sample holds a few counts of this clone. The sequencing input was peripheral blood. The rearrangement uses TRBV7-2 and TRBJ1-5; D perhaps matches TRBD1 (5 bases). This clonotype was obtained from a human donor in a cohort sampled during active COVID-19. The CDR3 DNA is TGTGCCAGCAGCTTTTCGGGGGTGAATCAGCCCCAGCATTTT. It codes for CASSFSGVNQPQHF.